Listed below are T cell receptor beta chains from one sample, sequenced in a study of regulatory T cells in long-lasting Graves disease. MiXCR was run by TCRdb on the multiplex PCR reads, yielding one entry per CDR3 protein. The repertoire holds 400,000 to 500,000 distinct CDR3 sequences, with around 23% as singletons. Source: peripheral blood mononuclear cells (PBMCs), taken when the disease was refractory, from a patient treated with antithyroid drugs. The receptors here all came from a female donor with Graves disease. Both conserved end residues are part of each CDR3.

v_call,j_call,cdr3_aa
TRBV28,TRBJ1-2,CASSLGSIYGYTF
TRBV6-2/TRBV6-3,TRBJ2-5,CASRRAGDKYF
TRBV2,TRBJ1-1,CASSATDNTEAFF
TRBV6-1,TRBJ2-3,CASTYSGSDTQYF
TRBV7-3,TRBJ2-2,CASSSKARGTGELFF
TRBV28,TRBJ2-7,CASSFSGTGDKEQYF
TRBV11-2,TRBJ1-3,CASSTGFRTGNTIYF
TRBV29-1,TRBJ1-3,CSVESLQSSGNTIYF
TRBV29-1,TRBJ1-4,CSVATGSEKLFF
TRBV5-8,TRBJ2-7,CASSRLKTSGRRYEQYF
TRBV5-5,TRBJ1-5,CASSLDGLGNQPQHF
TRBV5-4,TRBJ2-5,CASSLRHRQETQYF
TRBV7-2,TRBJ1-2,CASSLGTAGANYGYTF
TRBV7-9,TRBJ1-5,CASSLFPNQPQHF
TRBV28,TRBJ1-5,CASSLTGNQPQHF
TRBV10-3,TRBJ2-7,CAISARTAYEQYF
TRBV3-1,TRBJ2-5,CASRPRDRPQETQYF
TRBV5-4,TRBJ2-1,CASSLIQSNWQFF
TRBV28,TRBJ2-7,CASSRPGGPYEQYF
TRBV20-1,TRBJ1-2,CSARLTLSGYTF
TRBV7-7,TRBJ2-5,CASSRRGGSEETQYF
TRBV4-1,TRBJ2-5,CASSPGGREQETQYF
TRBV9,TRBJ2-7,CASSAQGAEGYEQYF
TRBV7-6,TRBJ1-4,CASSSPEGGPNEKLFF
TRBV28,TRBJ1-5,CASSSYNQPQHF
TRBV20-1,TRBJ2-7,CSAPPRGLAGVYEQYF
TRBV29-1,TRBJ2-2,CSVFGGTGELFF
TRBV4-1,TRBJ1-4,CASSPREGAEKLFF
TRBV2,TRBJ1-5,CASIQDSSVNQPQHF
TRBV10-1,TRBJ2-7,CASSAPGTGTYEQYF
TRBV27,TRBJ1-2,CASRPLTGYYGYTF
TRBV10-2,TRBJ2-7,CASNDLLAGEGYEQYF
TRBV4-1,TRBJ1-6,CASRRGSSYNSPLHF
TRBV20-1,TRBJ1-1,CSARPPRNTEAFF
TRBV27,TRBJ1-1,CASSLLWDRGTVGWDTEAFF
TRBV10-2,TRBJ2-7,CASRAGVVGEQYF
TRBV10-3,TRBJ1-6,CAIRGQENSPLHF
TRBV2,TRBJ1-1,CASRTPTLMNTEAFF
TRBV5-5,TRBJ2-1,CASTGLAGAYNEQFF
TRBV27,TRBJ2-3,CASVPGGGGSHTQYF
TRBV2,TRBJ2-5,CASSVGHSVQTQYF
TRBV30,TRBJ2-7,CAWSYPGTSSYEQYF
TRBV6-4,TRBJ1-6,CASSYSRQYNSPLHF
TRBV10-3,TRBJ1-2,CAISGTATPSYTF
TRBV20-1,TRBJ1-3,CSARGPGNTIYF
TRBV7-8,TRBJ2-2,CASSLAPEGGELFF
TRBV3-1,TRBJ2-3,CASSQVELSDTQYF
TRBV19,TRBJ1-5,CASSERGGLSDQPQHF
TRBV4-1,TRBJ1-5,CASSFDGDSNQPQHF
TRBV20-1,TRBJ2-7,CSASREEYEQYF
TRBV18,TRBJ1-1,CASSPSTGRTEAFF
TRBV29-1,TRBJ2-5,CSVEPGLAVQETQYF
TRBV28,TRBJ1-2,CASSYSINSYGYTF
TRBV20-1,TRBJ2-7,CSARDYTRTYEQYF